This record covers a single TCR beta chain. Its antigen is unidentified. The data derive from a study of identical twins. The CDR3 runs 14 residues. Germline CDR1 MNHEY, CDR2 SMNVEV (reference sequence). Trimming pared 3 bases from V and 4 bases from J, leaving 9 bases between. Study results and caveats: Beta out-of-frame sequences showed weaker excess twin sharing. Abundant beta clonotypes from cord blood bore fewer insertions; memory repertoires lacked this pattern.

One entry per CDR3 protein, called by TCRdb with MiXCR from the 5' RACE reads. This table has 700,000 or so distinct CDR3 sequences, around 8.6% appearing once. The sample also formed part of further work on yellow fever vaccine responses in identical twins.

The sample was PBMCs. The V and J genes are TRBV27 and TRBJ2-2; D is uncertain. This TCR came from a young woman in good health. CDR3 DNA sequence: TGTGCCAGCAGTTTGAATGGGGTCACCGGGGAGCTGTTTTTT. Translating it yields CASSLNGVTGELFF.